The TCR beta chain described here comes from a study of cytomegalovirus exposure and HLA in healthy donors. Study overall: The roughly 120 validation repertoires, a later analysis reported, used the same platform as the 666 first-cohort repertoires.

In regard to this clone: What it binds is not known.

TCRdb's copy holds only in-frame clones and misses some; the assay was immunoSEQ multiplex PCR. The top ten hold under 3% of the sample, which has tens of thousands of clones, 85% to 95% seen once. Overall study findings and caveats: According to the study, 160 or so TCR beta chains were cytomegalovirus-associated.

It was the roughly 130-subject validation cohort, separate from the roughly 700-subject first cohort, to which the donors belonged. The TCR sequence derives from a young man in good health and CMV-seronegative. The sequenced sample consisted of PBMCs.

CDR3 residues: CASKAGSTDTQYF. DNA for the CDR3: TGTGCCAGCAAAGCGGGCAGCACAGATACGCAGTATTTT. J is TRBJ2-3 and V is TRBV2; D perhaps matches TRBD2 (6 bases). The CDR3 runs 13 residues. V gave up 7 bases and J gave up 0 bases, with 8 bases separating them. Per the germline V gene, CDR1 is SNHLY and CDR2 is FYNNEI.